This T cell receptor beta chain was sequenced for a study of blood T cells in healthy people across ages. The amount of total RNA extracted per sample was at least 6 micrograms. With respect to this clonotype: Its target is not known. One base away lies a much larger clone, so this may be a sequencing read error.

Study-level results: A conclusive naive versus antigen-experienced comparison was prevented by the unsorted PBMCs. More naive CD4+ cells and higher diversity marked long-lived donors relative to aged donors.

This CDR3 spans 16 amino acids. The germline V gene has CDR1 SSHAT and CDR2 FNYEAQ (reference sequence). The second PCR ran about 6 to 11 cycles with a sample-barcoded 5' primer and J-beta primers. A template-switch adaptor with 12 random nucleotides tagged each cDNA molecule. Via MiXCR, TCRdb re-called the 5' RACE reads, giving one row per CDR3 protein. This table has 600,000 to 850,000 distinct CDR3 sequences, roughly 47% appearing once. Sequencing used blood. V is TRBV7-7 and J is TRBJ2-2, with TRBD2 as a possible D gene (6 bases). This clonotype was obtained from a woman aged 60-75 years in good health. CDR3 in amino acids: CAGSRGRQVNTGELFF. CDR3 bases: TGTGCCGGCAGCCGGGGGAGGCAGGTTAACACCGGGGAGCTGTTTTTT.